Shown below are 21 T cell receptor beta chains from a single sample sequenced in a study of T cell responses to AZD1222 COVID-19 vaccine. TCRdb keeps only in-frame clones here, not all; method: immunoSEQ multiplex PCR. Of 150,000 to 200,000 clones in the sample, roughly 88% were seen once. Source: peripheral blood, taken 28 days after the second AZD1222 dose. Receptor source: an adult who received the AZD1222 COVID-19 vaccine.

The gene calls are TRBV29-1 and TRBJ1-1; no firm D call. CDR3 length: 8 amino acids. The V gene lost 6 bases and the J gene lost 11 bases, with 7 bases spanning the gap. Germline CDR1 and CDR2: SQVTM and ANQGSEA. The CDR3 is CSVGGAFF. In DNA form, the CDR3 reads TGCAGCGTGGGAGGGGCTTTCTTT.

The chain recombines TRBV7-3 with TRBJ2-2; D is ambiguous. The CDR3 contains 16 residues. Germline CDR1 SGHTA, CDR2 FQGTGA. V was trimmed by 5 bases and J by 0 bases, leaving 13 bases between them. CDR3 sequence (DNA): TGTGCCAGCAGCCGATATAGTACAGCGAACACCGGGGAGCTGTTTTTT. This encodes CASSRYSTANTGELFF.

The gene calls are TRBV3-1 (or the pseudogene TRBV3-2) and TRBJ2-7; TRBD2 aligns across 8 bases. Germline trimming cut 1 base from V and 3 bases from J; bases unmatched to any gene: 2. There are 14 residues in the CDR3. Germline CDR1 reads LGHDT; CDR2 reads YNNKEL (reference sequence). CDR3 amino acids: CASSQAGGNYEQYF. The CDR3 bases are TGTGCCAGCAGCCAAGCGGGGGGGAACTACGAGCAGTACTTC.

The chain combines TRBV7-6 with TRBJ1-5, with TRBD1 identical over 7 bases. Germline V gene sequence: CDR1 SGHVS, CDR2 FNYEAQ. The CDR3 runs to 16 residues. V trimming: 1 base; J trimming: 1 base; junction bases outside the gene matches: 4. The CDR3 DNA is TGTGCCAGCAGCTTAGGACCACAGGGGAGCAATCAGCCCCAGCATTTT. Protein: CASSLGPQGSNQPQHF.

J is TRBJ2-7 and V is TRBV7-3; unclear D gene. The V gene's germline CDR1 is SGHTA and CDR2 FQGTGA. The CDR3 covers 13 residues. V lost 2 bases, J lost 1 base, and 6 bases lay in between. The CDR3 is CASSLVPSYEQYF. CDR3 coding DNA: TGTGCCAGCAGCTTAGTCCCATCCTACGAGCAGTACTTC.

In its sample, this clone was seen once. This chain uses TRBV3-1 (or the pseudogene TRBV3-2) with TRBJ1-6; D may be TRBD1 (6 bases). V was pared by 3 bases and J by 8 bases, with 11 bases between. Germline-derived CDR1 and CDR2 are LGHDT and YNNKEL (reference sequence). There are 14 residues in the CDR3. CDR3 bases: TGTGCCAGCAGCCAGCAGGGGTGGGATTCACCCCTCCACTTT. It translates to CASSQQGWDSPLHF.

In the case of this clone: This sample includes further DNA sequences coding for the same CDR3. V is TRBV11-3 and J is TRBJ2-2; D remains unclear. The CDR3 spans 13 residues. The ends were cut back, 5 bases at V and 7 bases at J, with 11 bases in the middle. Germline V lookup: CDR1 SGHNT, CDR2 YENEEA. The CDR3, as DNA: TGTGCCAGCAGCCTCGGTGGGGTCGGGGAGCTGTTTTTT. Its protein is CASSLGGVGELFF.

The V call is TRBV12-3 or TRBV12-4, the J call TRBJ2-5; D is unresolved. Trimming took 4 bases from V and 7 from J, leaving 7 bases between them. CDR3 length equals 11 residues. CDR3 region: CASSWSRTQYF. CDR3 sequence (DNA): TGTGCCAGCAGTTGGTCGCGGACCCAGTACTTC.

The CDR3 DNA reads TGTGCCAGTAGTATAAGCCAGTACTTTAGCGAGCAGTACTTC. It translates to CASSISQYFSEQYF. This rearrangement joins TRBV19 to TRBJ2-7; D remains unclear. V lost 2 bases to trimming and J lost 6 bases, with 14 bases between them. CDR1 and CDR2 (germline): LNHDA, SQIVND (reference sequence). This CDR3 contains 14 residues.

The V call is TRBV9, the J call TRBJ2-7; D may match TRBD1 or TRBD2 (5 bases each). V was cut by 0 bases and J by 3 bases, with 10 bases left in between. The germline V gene encodes CDR1 SGDLS and CDR2 YYNGEE. This CDR3 region has 14 residues. This chain's CDR3 is CASSVAPGGYEQYF. CDR3 nucleotide sequence: TGTGCCAGCAGCGTAGCCCCTGGGGGCTACGAGCAGTACTTC.

CDR3 nucleotide sequence: TGTGCCAGCAGCCCGGTGACAGGTCCAGCCTACGAGCAGTACTTC. Its protein is CASSPVTGPAYEQYF. V is TRBV7-2 and J is TRBJ2-7, with TRBD1 as a possible D gene (6 bases). The CDR3 covers 15 residues. CDR1 is SGHTA, CDR2 FQGNSA, per germline. V shed 5 bases and J shed 2 bases, with 16 bases lying between them. Supplemented by reference TRBV7-2 and TRBJ2-7, the full variable domain reads GAGVSQSPSNKVTEKGKDVELRCDPISGHTALYWYRQSLGQGLEFLIYFQGNSAPDKSGLPSDRFSAERTGGSVSTLTIQRTQQEDSAVYLCASSPVTGPAYEQYFGPGTRLTVT.

The V and J genes are TRBV11-3 and TRBJ2-3, with a possible D match to TRBD1 (6 bases). V was cut by 5 bases and J by 3 bases, with 12 bases left in between. The CDR3 totals 14 residues. The germline V gene encodes CDR1 SGHNT and CDR2 YENEEA. For the CDR3, the DNA is TGTGCCAGCAGCGACAGGAAGGGAACAGATACGCAGTATTTT. As protein: CASSDRKGTDTQYF.

The rearrangement joins TRBV6-5 to TRBJ2-5, with 8 bases that match TRBD2. CDR1 MNHEY and CDR2 SVGAGI come from the germline V gene. This CDR3 is 16 amino acids long. J gave up 1 base and V 2 bases, and 6 bases lay outside the gene matches. In DNA form, the CDR3 reads TGTGCCAGCAGTTACGATGGGGCGGGGGGCCAAGAGACCCAGTACTTC. It codes for CASSYDGAGGQETQYF.

V is TRBV19 and J is TRBJ1-2, with D possibly being TRBD1 (6 bases). Looked up from germline, CDR1 is LNHDA and CDR2 is SQIVND (reference sequence). This CDR3 spans 14 amino acids. Trimming stripped 6 bases from V and 2 bases from J, with 13 bases between. CDR3 region: CASSQGIHNYGYTF. The CDR3 DNA follows: TGTGCCAGTAGCCAGGGGATTCACAACTATGGCTACACCTTC. The full variable domain, completed using reference TRBV19 and TRBJ1-2, is DGGITQSPKYLFRKEGQNVTLSCEQNLNHDAMYWYRQDPGQGLRLIYYSQIVNDFQKGDIAEGYSVSREKKESFPLTVTSAQKNPTAFYLCASSQGIHNYGYTFGSGTRLTVV.

This clone showed up just a few times. J is TRBJ2-2 and V is TRBV30, with D possibly matching TRBD1 (5 bases). CDR1 GTSNPN and CDR2 SVGIG come from the germline V gene (reference sequence). The CDR3 spans 18 residues. The V end was cut by 3 bases, the J end by 5 bases, with 25 bases between. CDR3 in amino acids: CAWSRFQGSFERTGELFF. DNA of the CDR3: TGTGCCTGGAGCCGATTCCAGGGATCCTTTGAACGGACCGGGGAGCTGTTTTTT.

V is TRBV7-3 and J is TRBJ2-3; the D gene is possibly TRBD1 (6 bases). The CDR3 is 15 residues long. V lost 2 bases and J lost 0, with 9 bases in between. The germline V gene has CDR1 SGHTA and CDR2 FQGTGA. CDR3 sequence reads: CASSLDRMSTDTQYF. As DNA, the CDR3 is TGTGCCAGCAGCTTAGACAGGATGAGCACAGATACGCAGTATTTT.

About this clone itself: Other nucleotide sequences in the sample specify the same CDR3. The chain joins TRBV9 to TRBJ1-2; D is ambiguous. Germline V lookup: CDR1 SGDLS, CDR2 YYNGEE. There are 13 residues in the CDR3. Trimming pared 0 bases from V and 5 bases from J, leaving 8 bases between. This CDR3 reads CASSVGTGYGYTF. The CDR3 region has the DNA TGTGCCAGCAGCGTAGGTACGGGGTATGGCTACACCTTC.

J is TRBJ1-6 and V is TRBV6-5; D not resolved. Trimming stripped 6 bases from V and 2 bases from J, with 8 bases between. The CDR3 covers 14 residues. The germline CDR1 and CDR2 sequences are MNHEY and SVGAGI. CDR3 nucleotide sequence: TGTGCCAGCAGCCCCGCGGCCTATAATTCACCCCTCCACTTT. This encodes CASSPAAYNSPLHF.

In DNA form, the CDR3 reads TGTGCCAGCAGCCCGAGGGGACAGGGCGACACTGAAGCTTTCTTT. Protein product: CASSPRGQGDTEAFF. V is TRBV7-8 and J is TRBJ1-1; 9 positions agree with TRBD1. Germline loops: CDR1 SGHVS, CDR2 FQNEAQ. With 5 bases clipped from V and 3 bases from J, the junction kept 7 bases outside the gene matches. This CDR3 spans 15 amino acids.

The chain links TRBV5-1 to TRBJ2-5; TRBD2 agrees at 7 bases. CDR3 length: 16 residues. Germline trimming cut 3 bases from V and 5 bases from J; bases unmatched to any gene: 13. CDR1 and CDR2 from the germline V gene are SGHRS and YFSETQ. This CDR3 reads CASSWQVAGFGETQYF. CDR3 coding DNA: TGCGCCAGCAGCTGGCAGGTAGCGGGCTTTGGGGAGACCCAGTACTTC.

The genes are TRBV6-1 and TRBJ1-2; D gene unclear. This CDR3 region has 12 residues. V was pared by 3 bases and J by 4 bases, with 6 bases between. Germline V CDR1 and CDR2: MNHNS, SASEGT. The CDR3 coding sequence is TGTGCCAGCAGTGACAGCCGCTATGGCTACACCTTC. Translated, it gives CASSDSRYGYTF.